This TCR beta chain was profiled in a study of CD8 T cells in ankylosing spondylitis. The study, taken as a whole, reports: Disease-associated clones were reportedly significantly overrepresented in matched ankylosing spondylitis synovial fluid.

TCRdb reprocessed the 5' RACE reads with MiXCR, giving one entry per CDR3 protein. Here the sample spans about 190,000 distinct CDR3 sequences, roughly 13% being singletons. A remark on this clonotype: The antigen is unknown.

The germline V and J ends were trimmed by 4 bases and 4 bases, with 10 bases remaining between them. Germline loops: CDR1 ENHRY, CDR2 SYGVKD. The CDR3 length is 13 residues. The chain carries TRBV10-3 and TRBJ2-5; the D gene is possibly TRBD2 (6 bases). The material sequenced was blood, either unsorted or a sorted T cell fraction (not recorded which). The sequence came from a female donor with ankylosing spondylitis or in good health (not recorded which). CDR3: CAISVPGGETQYF. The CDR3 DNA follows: TGTGCCATCAGTGTTCCCGGGGGAGAGACCCAGTACTTC.